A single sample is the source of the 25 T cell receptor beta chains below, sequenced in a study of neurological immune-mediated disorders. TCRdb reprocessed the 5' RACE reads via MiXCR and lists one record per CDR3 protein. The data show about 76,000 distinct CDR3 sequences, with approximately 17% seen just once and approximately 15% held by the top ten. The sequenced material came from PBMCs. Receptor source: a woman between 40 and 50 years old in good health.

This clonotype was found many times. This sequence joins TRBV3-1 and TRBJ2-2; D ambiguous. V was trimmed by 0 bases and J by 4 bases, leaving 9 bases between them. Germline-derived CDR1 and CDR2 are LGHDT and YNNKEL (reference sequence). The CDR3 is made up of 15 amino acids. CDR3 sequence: CASSQDRSSTGELFF. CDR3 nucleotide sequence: TGTGCCAGCAGCCAAGATAGATCTTCCACCGGGGAGCTGTTTTTT.

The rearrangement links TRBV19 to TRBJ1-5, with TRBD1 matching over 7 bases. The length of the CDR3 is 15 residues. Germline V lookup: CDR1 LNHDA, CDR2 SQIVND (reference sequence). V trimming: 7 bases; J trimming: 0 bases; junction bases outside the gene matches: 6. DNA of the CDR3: TGTGCCAGTACAAGGACAGGATATAGCAATCAGCCCCAGCATTTT. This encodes CASTRTGYSNQPQHF.

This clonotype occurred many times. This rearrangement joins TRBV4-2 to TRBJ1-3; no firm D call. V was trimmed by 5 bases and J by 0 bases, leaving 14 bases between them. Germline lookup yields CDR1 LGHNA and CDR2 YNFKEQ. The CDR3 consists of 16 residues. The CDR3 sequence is CASSDIAGNSGNTIYF. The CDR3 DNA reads TGTGCCAGCAGCGACATAGCCGGAAACTCTGGAAACACCATATATTTT.

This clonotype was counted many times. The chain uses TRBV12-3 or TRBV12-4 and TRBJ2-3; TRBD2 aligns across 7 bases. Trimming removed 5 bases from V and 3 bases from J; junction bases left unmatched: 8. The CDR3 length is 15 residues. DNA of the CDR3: TGTGCCAGCAGTCCCGGGGACGGGGGGACAGATACGCAGTATTTT. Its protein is CASSPGDGGTDTQYF.

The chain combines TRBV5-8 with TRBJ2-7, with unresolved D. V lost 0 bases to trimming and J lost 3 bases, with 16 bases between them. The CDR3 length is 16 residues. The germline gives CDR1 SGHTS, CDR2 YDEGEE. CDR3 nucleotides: TGTGCCAGCAGCTTGGATCCCGGGCACATCAACTACGAGCAGTACTTC. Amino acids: CASSLDPGHINYEQYF.

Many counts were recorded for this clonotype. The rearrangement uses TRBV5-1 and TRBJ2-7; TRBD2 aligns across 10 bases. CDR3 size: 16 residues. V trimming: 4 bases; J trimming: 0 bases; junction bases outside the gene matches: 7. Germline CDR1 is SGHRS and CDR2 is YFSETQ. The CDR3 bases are TGCGCCAGCAGCAATCCGGGACTAGCGTTCTCCTACGAGCAGTACTTC. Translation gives CASSNPGLAFSYEQYF.

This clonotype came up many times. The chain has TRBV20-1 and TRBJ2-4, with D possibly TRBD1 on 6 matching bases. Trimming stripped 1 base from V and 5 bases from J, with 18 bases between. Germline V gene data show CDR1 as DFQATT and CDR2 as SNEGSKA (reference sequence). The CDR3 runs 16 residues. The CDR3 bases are TGCAGTGCTAGAGTAACAGGGCCCGAGGGGGAAAACATTCAGTACTTC. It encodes CSARVTGPEGENIQYF.

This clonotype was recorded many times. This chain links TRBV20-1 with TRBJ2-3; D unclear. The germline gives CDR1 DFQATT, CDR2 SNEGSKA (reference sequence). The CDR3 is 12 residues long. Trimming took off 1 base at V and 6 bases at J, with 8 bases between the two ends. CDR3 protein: CSARGKADTQYF. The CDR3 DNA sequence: TGCAGTGCTAGAGGGAAGGCGGATACGCAGTATTTT.

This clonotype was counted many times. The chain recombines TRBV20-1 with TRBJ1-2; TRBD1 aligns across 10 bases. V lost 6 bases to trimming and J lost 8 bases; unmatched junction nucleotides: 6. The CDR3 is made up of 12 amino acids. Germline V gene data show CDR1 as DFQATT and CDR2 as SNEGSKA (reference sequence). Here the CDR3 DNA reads TGCAGTGCCTGGGACAGGGGACTAGGCTACACCTTC. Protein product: CSAWDRGLGYTF.

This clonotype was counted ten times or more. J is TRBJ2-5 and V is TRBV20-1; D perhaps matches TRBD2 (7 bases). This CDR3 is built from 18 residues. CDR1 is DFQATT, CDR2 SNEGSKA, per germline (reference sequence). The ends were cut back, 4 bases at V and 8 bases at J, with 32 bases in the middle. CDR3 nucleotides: TGCAGTGCTAAGCCCATCCCTCGGACGGGGGGCCCCAGTTATACCCAGTACTTC. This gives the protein CSAKPIPRTGGPSYTQYF.

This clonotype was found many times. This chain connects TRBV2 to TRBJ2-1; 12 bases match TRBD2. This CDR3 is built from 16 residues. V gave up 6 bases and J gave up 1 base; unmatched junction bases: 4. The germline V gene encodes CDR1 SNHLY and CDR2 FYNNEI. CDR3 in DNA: TGTGCCAGCAGGGTACTAGCGGGGGGATCCTACAATGAGCAGTTCTTC. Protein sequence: CASRVLAGGSYNEQFF.

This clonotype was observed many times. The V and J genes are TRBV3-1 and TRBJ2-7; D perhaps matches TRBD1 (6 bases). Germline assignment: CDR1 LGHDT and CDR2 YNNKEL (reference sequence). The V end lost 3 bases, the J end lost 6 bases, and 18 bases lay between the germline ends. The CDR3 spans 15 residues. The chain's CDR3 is CASSQEPGHVGEQYF. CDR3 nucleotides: TGTGCCAGCAGCCAGGAACCGGGACATGTGGGCGAGCAGTACTTC.

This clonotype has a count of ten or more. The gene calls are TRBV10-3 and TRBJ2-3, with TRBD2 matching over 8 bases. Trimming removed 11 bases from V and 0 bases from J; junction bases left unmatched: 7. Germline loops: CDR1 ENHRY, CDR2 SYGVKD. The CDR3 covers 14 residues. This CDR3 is CASTSGGSTDTQYF. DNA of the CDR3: TGTGCCTCCACGTCGGGGGGGAGCACAGATACGCAGTATTTT.

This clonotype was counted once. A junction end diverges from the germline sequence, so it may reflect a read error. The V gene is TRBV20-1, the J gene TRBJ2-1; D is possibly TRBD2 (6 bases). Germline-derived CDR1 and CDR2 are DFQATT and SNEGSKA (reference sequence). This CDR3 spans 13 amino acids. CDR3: CSTGDSGGDEQIF. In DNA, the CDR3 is TGCAGTACTGGGGACTCCGGCGGCGATGAGCAGATCTTC.

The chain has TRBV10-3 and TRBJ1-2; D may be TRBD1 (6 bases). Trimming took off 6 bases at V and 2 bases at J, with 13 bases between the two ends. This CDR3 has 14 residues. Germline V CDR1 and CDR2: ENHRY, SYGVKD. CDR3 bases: TGTGCCATCAGGAGGGGGGATGCAAACTATGGCTACACCTTC. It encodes CAIRRGDANYGYTF.

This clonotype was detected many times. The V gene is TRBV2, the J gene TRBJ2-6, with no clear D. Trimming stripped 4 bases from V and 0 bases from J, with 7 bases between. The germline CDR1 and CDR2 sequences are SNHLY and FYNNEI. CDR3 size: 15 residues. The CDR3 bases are TGTGCCAGCAGTGGACGGTCCTCTGGGGCCAACGTCCTGACTTTC. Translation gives CASSGRSSGANVLTF.

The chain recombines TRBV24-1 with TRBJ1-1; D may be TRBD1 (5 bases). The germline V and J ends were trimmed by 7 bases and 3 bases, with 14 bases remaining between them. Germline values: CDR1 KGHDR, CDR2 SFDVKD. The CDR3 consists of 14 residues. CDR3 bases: TGTGCCACCAGCGCCAGGGAGGGTTACACTGAAGCTTTCTTT. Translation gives CATSAREGYTEAFF.

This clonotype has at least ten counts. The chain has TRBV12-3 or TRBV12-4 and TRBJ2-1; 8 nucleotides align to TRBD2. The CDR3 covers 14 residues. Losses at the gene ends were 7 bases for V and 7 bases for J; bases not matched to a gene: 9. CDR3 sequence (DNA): TGTGCCAGCAATCGGGGGGGCTCGGGTAATGAGCAGTTCTTC. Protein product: CASNRGGSGNEQFF.

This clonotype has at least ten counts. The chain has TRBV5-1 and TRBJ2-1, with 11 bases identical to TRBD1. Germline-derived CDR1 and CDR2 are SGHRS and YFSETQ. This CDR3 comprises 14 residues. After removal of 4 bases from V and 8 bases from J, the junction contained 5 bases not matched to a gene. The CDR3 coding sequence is TGCGCCAGCAGCCTGGGACAGGGGGGGGATGAGCAGTTCTTC. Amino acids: CASSLGQGGDEQFF.

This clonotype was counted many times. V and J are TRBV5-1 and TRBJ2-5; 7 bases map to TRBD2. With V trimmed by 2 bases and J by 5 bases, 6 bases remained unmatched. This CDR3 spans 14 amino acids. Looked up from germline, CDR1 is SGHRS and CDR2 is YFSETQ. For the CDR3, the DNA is TGCGCCAGCAGCTTATTACATAGCGGGGAGACCCAGTACTTC. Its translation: CASSLLHSGETQYF.

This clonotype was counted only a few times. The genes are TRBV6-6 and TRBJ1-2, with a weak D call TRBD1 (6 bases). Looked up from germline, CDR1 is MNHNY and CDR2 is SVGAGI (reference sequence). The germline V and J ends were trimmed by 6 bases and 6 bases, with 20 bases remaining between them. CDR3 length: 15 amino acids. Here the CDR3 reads CASSLKLSGAHGYTF. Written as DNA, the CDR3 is TGTGCCAGCAGCCTAAAGTTGTCAGGGGCCCATGGCTACACCTTC.

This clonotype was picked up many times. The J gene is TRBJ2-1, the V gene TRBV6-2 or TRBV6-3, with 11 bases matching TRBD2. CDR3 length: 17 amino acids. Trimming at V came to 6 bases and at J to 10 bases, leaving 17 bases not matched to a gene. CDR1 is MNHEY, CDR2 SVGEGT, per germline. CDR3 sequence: CASSQTLAGGPTGEQFF. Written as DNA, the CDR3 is TGTGCCAGCAGCCAAACGTTAGCGGGGGGGCCAACGGGAGAGCAGTTCTTC.

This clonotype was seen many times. The CDR3 reads CASSQAGLKGAGELFF. The DNA of the CDR3 is TGTGCCAGCAGCCAAGCGGGACTGAAGGGCGCCGGGGAGCTGTTTTTT. The genes are TRBV4-2 and TRBJ2-2; perhaps TRBD2 as D (6 bases). The length of the CDR3 is 16 residues. Looked up from germline, CDR1 is LGHNA and CDR2 is YNFKEQ. V lost 1 base, J lost 6 bases, and 15 bases lay in between.

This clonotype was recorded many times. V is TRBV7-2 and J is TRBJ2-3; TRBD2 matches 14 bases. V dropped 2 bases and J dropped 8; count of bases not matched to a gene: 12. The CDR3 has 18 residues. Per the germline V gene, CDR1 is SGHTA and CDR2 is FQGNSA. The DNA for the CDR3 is TGTGCCAGCAGCTTATCGTGGAACGGACTAGCGGGGGGAGGTACGCAGTATTTT. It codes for CASSLSWNGLAGGGTQYF.

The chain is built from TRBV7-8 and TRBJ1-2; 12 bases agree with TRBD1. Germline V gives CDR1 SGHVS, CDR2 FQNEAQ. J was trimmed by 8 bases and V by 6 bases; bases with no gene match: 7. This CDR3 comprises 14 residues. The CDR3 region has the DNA TGTGCCAGCAGTGCCCGGGACAGGGGGCTCGGCTACACCTTC. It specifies CASSARDRGLGYTF.